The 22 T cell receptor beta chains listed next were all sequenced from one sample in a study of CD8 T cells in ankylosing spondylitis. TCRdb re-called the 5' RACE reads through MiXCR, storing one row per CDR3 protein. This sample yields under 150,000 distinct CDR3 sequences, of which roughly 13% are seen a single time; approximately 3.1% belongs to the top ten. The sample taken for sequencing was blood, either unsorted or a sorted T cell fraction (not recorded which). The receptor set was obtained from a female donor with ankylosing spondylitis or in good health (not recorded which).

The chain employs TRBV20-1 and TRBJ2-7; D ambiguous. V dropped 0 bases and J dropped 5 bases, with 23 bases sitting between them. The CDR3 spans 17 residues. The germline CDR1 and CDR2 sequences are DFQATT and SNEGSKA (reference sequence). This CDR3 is CSARDSLRSAESHEQYF. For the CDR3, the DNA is TGCAGTGCTAGAGATAGTTTAAGGTCTGCGGAATCCCACGAGCAGTACTTC.

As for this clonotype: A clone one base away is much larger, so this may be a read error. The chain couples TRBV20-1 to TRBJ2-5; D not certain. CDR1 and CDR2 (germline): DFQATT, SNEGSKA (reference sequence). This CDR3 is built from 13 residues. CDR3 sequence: CSAAQTRQEAQYF. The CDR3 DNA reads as TGCAGTGCCGCGCAGACCAGACAAGAGGCCCAGTACTTC.

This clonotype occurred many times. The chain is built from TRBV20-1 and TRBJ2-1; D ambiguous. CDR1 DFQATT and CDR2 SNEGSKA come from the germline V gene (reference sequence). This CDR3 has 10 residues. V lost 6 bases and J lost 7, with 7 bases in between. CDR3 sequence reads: CSAVGNEQFF. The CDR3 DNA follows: TGCAGTGCGGTGGGGAATGAGCAGTTCTTC.

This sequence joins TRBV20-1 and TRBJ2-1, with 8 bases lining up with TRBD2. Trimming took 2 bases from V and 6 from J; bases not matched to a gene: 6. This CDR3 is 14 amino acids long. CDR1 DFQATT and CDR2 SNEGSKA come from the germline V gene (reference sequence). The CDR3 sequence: CSARIGLAGNEQFF. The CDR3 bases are TGCAGTGCTAGAATTGGGCTAGCGGGCAATGAGCAGTTCTTC.

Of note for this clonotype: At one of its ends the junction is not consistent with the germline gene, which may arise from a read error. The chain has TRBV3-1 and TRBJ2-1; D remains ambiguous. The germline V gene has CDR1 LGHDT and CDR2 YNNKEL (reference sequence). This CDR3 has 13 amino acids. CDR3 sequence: CASGQRATGEQFF. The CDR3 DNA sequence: TGTGCCAGCGGCCAGCGAGCGACGGGTGAGCAGTTCTTC.

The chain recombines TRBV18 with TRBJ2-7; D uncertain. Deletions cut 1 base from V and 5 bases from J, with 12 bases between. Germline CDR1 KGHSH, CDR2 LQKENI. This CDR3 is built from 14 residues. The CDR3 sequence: CASSPLQFSHEQYF. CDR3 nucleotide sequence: TGTGCCAGCTCACCACTTCAGTTTTCCCACGAGCAGTACTTC.

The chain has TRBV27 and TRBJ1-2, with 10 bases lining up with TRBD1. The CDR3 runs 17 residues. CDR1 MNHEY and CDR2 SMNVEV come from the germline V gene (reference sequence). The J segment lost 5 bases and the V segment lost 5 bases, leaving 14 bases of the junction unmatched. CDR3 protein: CASSPDRGRGSVYGYTF. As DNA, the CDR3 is TGTGCCAGCAGTCCCGACAGGGGGCGGGGTTCTGTTTATGGCTACACCTTC.

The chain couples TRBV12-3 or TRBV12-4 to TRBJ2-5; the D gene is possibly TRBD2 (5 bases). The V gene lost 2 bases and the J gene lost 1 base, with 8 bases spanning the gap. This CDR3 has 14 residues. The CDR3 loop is CASSLIGIQETQYF. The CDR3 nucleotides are TGTGCCAGCAGTTTAATCGGGATCCAAGAGACCCAGTACTTC.

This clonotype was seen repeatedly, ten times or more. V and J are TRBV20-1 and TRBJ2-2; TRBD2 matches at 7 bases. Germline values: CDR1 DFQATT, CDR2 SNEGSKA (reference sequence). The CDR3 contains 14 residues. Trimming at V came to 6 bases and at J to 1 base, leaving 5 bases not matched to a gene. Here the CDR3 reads CSASGLENTGELFF. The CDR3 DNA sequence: TGCAGTGCGAGCGGACTAGAGAACACCGGGGAGCTGTTTTTT.

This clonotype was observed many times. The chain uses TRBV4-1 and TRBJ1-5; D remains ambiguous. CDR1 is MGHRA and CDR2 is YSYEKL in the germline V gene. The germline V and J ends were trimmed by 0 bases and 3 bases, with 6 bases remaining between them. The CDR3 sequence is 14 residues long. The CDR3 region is CASSQERNNQPQHF. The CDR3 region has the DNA TGCGCCAGCAGCCAAGAACGAAACAATCAGCCCCAGCATTTT.

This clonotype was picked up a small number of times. CDR3 region: CASRRERVDEQFF. Here the CDR3 DNA reads TGCGCCAGCAGGCGGGAGAGGGTCGATGAGCAGTTCTTC. V and J are TRBV5-1 and TRBJ2-1, with TRBD2 identical over 7 bases. Germline V gene sequence: CDR1 SGHRS, CDR2 YFSETQ. V trimming: 5 bases; J trimming: 8 bases; junction bases outside the gene matches: 7. The CDR3 runs 13 residues.

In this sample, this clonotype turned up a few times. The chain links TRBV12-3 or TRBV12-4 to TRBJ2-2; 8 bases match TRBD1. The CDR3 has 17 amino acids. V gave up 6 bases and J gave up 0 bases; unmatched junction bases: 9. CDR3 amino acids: CASSLQTTGANTGELFF. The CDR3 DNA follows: TGTGCCAGCAGCTTGCAAACGACAGGGGCGAACACCGGGGAGCTGTTTTTT.

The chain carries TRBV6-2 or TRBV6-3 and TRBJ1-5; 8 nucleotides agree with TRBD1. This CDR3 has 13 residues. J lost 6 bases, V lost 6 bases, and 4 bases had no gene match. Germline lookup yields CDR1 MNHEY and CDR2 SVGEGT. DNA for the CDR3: TGTGCCAGCAGCCGCGACAGGGGTCAGCCCCAGCATTTT. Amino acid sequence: CASSRDRGQPQHF.

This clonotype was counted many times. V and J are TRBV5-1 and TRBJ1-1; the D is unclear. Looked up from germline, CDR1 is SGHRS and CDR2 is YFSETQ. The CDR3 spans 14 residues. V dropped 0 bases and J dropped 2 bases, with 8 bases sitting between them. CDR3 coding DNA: TGCGCCAGCAGCTTGGGGACGGCAAACACTGAAGCTTTCTTT. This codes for CASSLGTANTEAFF.

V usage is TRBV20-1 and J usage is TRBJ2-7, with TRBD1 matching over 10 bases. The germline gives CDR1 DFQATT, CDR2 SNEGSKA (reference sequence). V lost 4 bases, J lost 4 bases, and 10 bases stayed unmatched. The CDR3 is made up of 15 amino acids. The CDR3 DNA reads TGCAGTGCTAAACTAGACAGGGGGCGTAGGTACGAGCAGTACTTC. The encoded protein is CSAKLDRGRRYEQYF.

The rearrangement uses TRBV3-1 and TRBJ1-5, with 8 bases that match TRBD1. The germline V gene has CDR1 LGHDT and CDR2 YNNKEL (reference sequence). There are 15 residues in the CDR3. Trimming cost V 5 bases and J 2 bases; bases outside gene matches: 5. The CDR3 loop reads CASSSQGVGNQPQHF. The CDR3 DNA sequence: TGTGCCAGCAGCTCACAGGGGGTTGGCAATCAGCCCCAGCATTTT.

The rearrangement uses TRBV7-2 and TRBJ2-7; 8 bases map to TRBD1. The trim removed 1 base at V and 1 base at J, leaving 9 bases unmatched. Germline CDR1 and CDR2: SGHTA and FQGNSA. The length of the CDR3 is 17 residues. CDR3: CASSLGPTRDRSYEQYF. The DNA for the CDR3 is TGTGCCAGCAGCTTAGGTCCCACACGGGACAGGTCCTACGAGCAGTACTTC.

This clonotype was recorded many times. CDR3 nucleotide sequence: TGTGCCAGCAGTACGAGTTATAGCAATCAGCCCCAGCATTTT. As protein: CASSTSYSNQPQHF. This chain uses TRBV12-3 or TRBV12-4 with TRBJ1-5; D gene unclear. This CDR3 is 14 amino acids long. Deletions cut 5 bases from V and 0 bases from J, with 8 bases between.

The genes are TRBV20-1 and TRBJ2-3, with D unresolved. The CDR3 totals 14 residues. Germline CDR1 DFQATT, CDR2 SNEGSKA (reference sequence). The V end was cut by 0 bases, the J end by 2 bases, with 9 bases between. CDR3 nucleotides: TGCAGTGCTAGAGAAGCTGATGCCACAGATACGCAGTATTTT. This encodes CSAREADATDTQYF.

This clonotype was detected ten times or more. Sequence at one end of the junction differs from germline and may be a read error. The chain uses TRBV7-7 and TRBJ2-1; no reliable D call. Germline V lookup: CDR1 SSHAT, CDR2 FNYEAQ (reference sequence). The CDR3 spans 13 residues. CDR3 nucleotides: TGTGCTAGCAGCGTGGGATTTCCCAATGAGCAGTTCTTC. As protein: CASSVGFPNEQFF.

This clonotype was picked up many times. For the CDR3, the DNA is TGCAGTGCTAGTCGGGGTGGGACTGAAGCTTTCTTT. Translating it yields CSASRGGTEAFF. This chain links TRBV20-1 with TRBJ1-1; no clear D gene. V lost 3 bases, J lost 5 bases, and 10 bases lay in between. CDR3 length: 12 residues. The germline V gene has CDR1 DFQATT and CDR2 SNEGSKA (reference sequence).

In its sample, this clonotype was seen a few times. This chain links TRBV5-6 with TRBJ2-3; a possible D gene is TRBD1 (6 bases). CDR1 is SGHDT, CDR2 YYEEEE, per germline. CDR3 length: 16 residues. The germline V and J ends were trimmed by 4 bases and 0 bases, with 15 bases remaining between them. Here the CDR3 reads CASSPFAQGSTDTQYF. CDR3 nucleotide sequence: TGTGCCAGCAGCCCTTTTGCGCAGGGGAGCACAGATACGCAGTATTTT. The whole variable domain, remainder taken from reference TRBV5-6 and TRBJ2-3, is DAGVTQSPTHLIKTRGQQVTLRCSPKSGHDTVSWYQQALGQGPQFIFQYYEEEERQRGNFPDRFSGHQFPNYSSELNVNALLLGDSALYLCASSPFAQGSTDTQYFGPGTRLTVL.